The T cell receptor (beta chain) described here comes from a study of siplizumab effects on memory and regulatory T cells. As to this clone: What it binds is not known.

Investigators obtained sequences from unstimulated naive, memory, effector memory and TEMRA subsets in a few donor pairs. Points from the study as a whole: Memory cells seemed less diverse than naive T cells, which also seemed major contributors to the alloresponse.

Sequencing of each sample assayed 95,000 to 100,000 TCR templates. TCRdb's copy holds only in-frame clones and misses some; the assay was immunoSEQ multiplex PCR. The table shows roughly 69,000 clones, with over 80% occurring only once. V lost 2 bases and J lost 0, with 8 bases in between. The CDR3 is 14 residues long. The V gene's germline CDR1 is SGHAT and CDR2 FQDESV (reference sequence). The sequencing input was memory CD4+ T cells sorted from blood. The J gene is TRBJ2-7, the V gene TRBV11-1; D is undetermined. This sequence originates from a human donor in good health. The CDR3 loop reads CASSLTLSSYEQYF. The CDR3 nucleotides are TGTGCCAGCAGCTTAACTCTCTCCTCCTACGAGCAGTACTTC.